This TCR beta chain comes out of a study of blood T cell repertoires in COVID-19. On the study more broadly: The United States, Italy and Spain supplied acute and convalescent COVID-19 samples. T cells, B-cell-depleted T cells, or PBMCs provided the cDNA or gDNA that served as material.

In germline, CDR1 is SGHRS, CDR2 YFSETQ. The CDR3 is 14 amino acids. The V end lost 4 bases, the J end lost 9 bases, and 19 bases lay between the germline ends. Participants' reported clinical history set cohort assignment. Original data processing: From reference gene primer amplification, estimates of nucleated cell counts were derived. TCRdb's copy holds only in-frame clones and misses some; the assay was immunoSEQ multiplex PCR. D and trimming were read from the DNA, whereas the V and J calls and clone size are those reported in that table. The repertoire holds 160,000 or so clones, with 80% to 90% as singletons.

Input material: PBMCs or T cells enriched from blood (not recorded which). The TCR comes from a woman between 50 and 59 years old who had recovered from COVID-19. The V gene is TRBV5-1, the J gene TRBJ2-5, with no clear D. Here the CDR3 DNA reads TGCGCCAGCAGCCCAGGCTCCCCAAGAGAATCCCAGTACTTC. It is translated as CASSPGSPRESQYF.